The 27 T cell receptor beta chains below come from one sample, sequenced in a study of blood T cell repertoires in COVID-19. Sequenced by immunoSEQ multiplex PCR; TCRdb stores in-frame clones only, minus some. This repertoire shows about half a million clones, 70% to 90% found once; its top ten account for roughly 3.2%. Sequenced sample: peripheral blood. These receptors all stem from a human donor in a cohort sampled during active COVID-19.

The chain employs TRBV7-3 and TRBJ1-2; 8 nucleotides line up with TRBD1. J lost 6 bases, V lost 6 bases, and 6 bases had no gene match. Germline lookup yields CDR1 SGHTA and CDR2 FQGTGA. This CDR3 spans 13 amino acids. The CDR3 spells CASSDRQGHGYTF. CDR3 nucleotides: TGTGCCAGCAGTGATCGACAGGGGCATGGCTACACCTTC. The full variable domain, in which reference TRBV7-3 and TRBJ1-2 provide the parts outside the CDR3, is GAGVSQTPSNKVTEKGKYVELRCDPISGHTALYWYRQSLGQGPEFLIYFQGTGAADDSGLPNDRFFAVRPEGSVSTLKIQRTERGDSAVYLCASSDRQGHGYTFGSGTRLTVV.

This chain connects TRBV11-1 to TRBJ2-7, with D perhaps TRBD2 (6 bases). The CDR3 consists of 16 residues. V was cut by 4 bases and J by 3 bases, with 19 bases left in between. The V gene's germline CDR1 is SGHAT and CDR2 FQDESV (reference sequence). The CDR3, as DNA: TGTGCCAGCAGCTCCGACGGAGGGAACACCTACTACGAGCAGTACTTC. Protein product: CASSSDGGNTYYEQYF.

This clone has just a few counts. This CDR3 is CASSSYTIRDTKAYEQYF. CDR3 in DNA: TGTGCCAGCAGCTCTTACACTATCCGGGACACAAAAGCGTACGAGCAGTACTTC. The chain joins TRBV3-1 (or the pseudogene TRBV3-2) to TRBJ2-7; TRBD1 is a possible D gene (6 bases). CDR3 length: 18 amino acids. Germline V lookup: CDR1 LGHDT, CDR2 YNNKEL (reference sequence). The ends were cut back, 5 bases at V and 4 bases at J, with 27 bases in the middle.

The rearrangement joins TRBV6-6 to TRBJ2-6; 7 bases are shared with TRBD1. The CDR3 extends over 17 amino acids. CDR1 MNHNY and CDR2 SVGAGI come from the germline V gene (reference sequence). With 5 bases clipped from V and 2 bases from J, the junction kept 9 bases outside the gene matches. In nucleotides, the CDR3 is TGTGCCAGCAGTCCGGGGACAGCAGGCCCTGGGGCCAACGTCCTGACTTTC. This translates into CASSPGTAGPGANVLTF.

This sequence joins TRBV7-9 and TRBJ2-2; 10 bases agree with TRBD2. CDR1 and CDR2 from the germline V gene are SEHNR and FQNEAQ (reference sequence). CDR3 length: 16 amino acids. The J segment lost 2 bases and the V segment lost 4 bases, leaving 4 bases of the junction unmatched. CDR3 nucleotide sequence: TGTGCCAGCAGCTCCACTAGCGGGATTAACACCGGGGAGCTGTTTTTT. As protein: CASSSTSGINTGELFF.

The chain carries TRBV7-2 and TRBJ1-6; D possibly corresponds to TRBD1 (5 bases). Per the germline V gene, CDR1 is SGHTA and CDR2 is FQGNSA. Between the trimmed V and J ends, which lost 3 bases and 11 bases, there was a span of 26 bases. CDR3 size: 18 residues. This chain's CDR3 is CASSFTSTSGTQSPPLHF. CDR3 bases: TGTGCCAGCAGCTTTACCTCCACCAGCGGGACGCAGAGTCCACCCCTCCACTTT.

V usage is TRBV5-4 and J usage is TRBJ2-7, with 8 positions matching TRBD1. The length of the CDR3 is 16 residues. V lost 3 bases to trimming and J lost 0 bases; unmatched junction nucleotides: 8. Germline V CDR1 and CDR2: SGHNT, YYREEE (reference sequence). This chain's CDR3 is CASSSRKDRVSYEQYF. The CDR3 nucleotides are TGTGCCAGCAGCTCGCGCAAGGACAGGGTCTCCTACGAGCAGTACTTC.

V is TRBV13 and J is TRBJ2-1; 9 bases fit TRBD1. The germline CDR1 and CDR2 sequences are PRHDT and FYEKMQ (reference sequence). V lost 5 bases and J lost 4; bases outside the gene matches: 9. The CDR3 sequence is 16 residues long. The CDR3 DNA is TGTGCCAGCAGCCTGGGGGGGGACAGGGTTTACAATGAGCAGTTCTTC. Its translation is CASSLGGDRVYNEQFF.

The chain combines TRBV15 with TRBJ2-1; D remains ambiguous. From germline, CDR1 is LNHNV and CDR2 YYDKDF (reference sequence). The CDR3 runs 18 residues. The V gene lost 0 bases and the J gene lost 0 bases, with 15 bases spanning the gap. For the CDR3, the DNA is TGTGCCACCAGCAGAGATAATGGCCTCGAAAGCTCCTACAATGAGCAGTTCTTC. Protein product: CATSRDNGLESSYNEQFF.

The CDR3 coding sequence is TGCAGTGCTAGAGTAAGGAGTGGCTACACCTTC. This codes for CSARVRSGYTF. The chain uses TRBV20-1 and TRBJ1-2; D is ambiguous. Germline CDR1 is DFQATT and CDR2 is SNEGSKA (reference sequence). The V gene lost 1 base and the J gene lost 7 bases, with 7 bases spanning the gap. This CDR3 has 11 residues.

The chain links TRBV28 to TRBJ1-2; the D gene is possibly TRBD1 (6 bases). Per the germline V gene, CDR1 is MDHEN and CDR2 is SYDVKM. Trimming took off 10 bases at V and 1 base at J, with 13 bases between the two ends. This CDR3 is 13 amino acids long. CDR3 loop: CATTGSDNYGYTF. The DNA of the CDR3 is TGTGCCACCACAGGGTCTGATAACTATGGCTACACCTTC.

The rearrangement links TRBV5-1 to TRBJ2-1; perhaps TRBD2 as D (5 bases). Germline V lookup: CDR1 SGHRS, CDR2 YFSETQ. The CDR3 is 17 residues long. V was pared by 4 bases and J by 7 bases, with 24 bases between. The CDR3 DNA is TGCGCCAGCAGCCCCGGACCCCAGCGGCGGATACGGAATGAGCAGTTCTTC. It yields the protein CASSPGPQRRIRNEQFF.

V and J are TRBV19 and TRBJ1-6; 8 bases are shared with TRBD1. V trimming: 5 bases; J trimming: 9 bases; junction bases outside the gene matches: 9. The CDR3 has 15 residues. CDR1 and CDR2 (germline): LNHDA, SQIVND (reference sequence). The CDR3 region has the DNA TGTGCCAGTAGTGAAACACAGGGGGGGGGTTCACCCCTCCACTTT. This codes for CASSETQGGGSPLHF.

In its sample, this clone was seen once. The chain carries TRBV30 and TRBJ2-3, with a weak D call TRBD2 (6 bases). The CDR3 runs 15 residues. The ends were cut back, 2 bases at V and 4 bases at J, with 16 bases in the middle. Germline V gives CDR1 GTSNPN, CDR2 SVGIG (reference sequence). CDR3 in DNA: TGTGCCTGGAGTCTAGCGTCGTTAGACTCAGATACGCAGTATTTT. Its protein is CAWSLASLDSDTQYF.

The chain carries TRBV12-3 or TRBV12-4 and TRBJ1-1; no clear D gene. V shed 1 base and J shed 5 bases, with 8 bases lying between them. The CDR3 consists of 13 residues. In DNA form, the CDR3 reads TGTGCCAGCAGTTTAGTCGGGGAGACTGAAGCTTTCTTT. It specifies CASSLVGETEAFF.

V and J are TRBV9 and TRBJ2-3, with 7 bases aligning to TRBD1. J gave up 3 bases and V 0 bases, and 7 bases lay outside the gene matches. Germline assignment: CDR1 SGDLS and CDR2 YYNGEE. The CDR3 runs to 16 residues. CDR3 region: CASSVDGRGQTDTQYF. CDR3 DNA sequence: TGTGCCAGCAGCGTAGATGGTAGGGGGCAAACAGATACGCAGTATTTT.

The chain couples TRBV5-1 to TRBJ1-6; 8 bases map to TRBD1. Looked up from germline, CDR1 is SGHRS and CDR2 is YFSETQ. The length of the CDR3 is 15 residues. The V segment lost 4 bases and the J segment 6 bases; nucleotides outside the gene matches: 6. CDR3 bases: TGCGCCAGCAGCCCTGGACAGGGACGTAATTCACCCCTCCACTTT. Its protein product is CASSPGQGRNSPLHF.

This chain links TRBV19 with TRBJ2-4; no reliable D call. The V end lost 3 bases, the J end lost 0 bases, and 12 bases lay between the germline ends. The CDR3 totals 16 residues. Germline V CDR1 and CDR2: LNHDA, SQIVND (reference sequence). The CDR3 loop is CASSIPGQLAKNIQYF. CDR3 nucleotides: TGTGCCAGTAGTATTCCTGGGCAACTAGCCAAAAACATTCAGTACTTC. Looking up the rest from reference TRBV19 and TRBJ2-4 gives the full variable domain: DGGITQSPKYLFRKEGQNVTLSCEQNLNHDAMYWYRQDPGQGLRLIYYSQIVNDFQKGDIAEGYSVSREKKESFPLTVTSAQKNPTAFYLCASSIPGQLAKNIQYFGAGTRLSVL.

The V gene is TRBV7-2, the J gene TRBJ1-5, with D perhaps TRBD1 (6 bases). V lost 6 bases to trimming and J lost 0 bases, with 12 bases between them. The CDR3 covers 15 residues. The germline gives CDR1 SGHTA, CDR2 FQGNSA. CDR3 sequence reads: CASSFGQYSNQPQHF. For the CDR3, the DNA is TGTGCCAGCAGTTTCGGACAGTATAGCAATCAGCCCCAGCATTTT.

In nucleotides, the CDR3 is TGTGCCAGCAGGAGGACACCCACCGGGGAGCTGTTTTTT. It translates to CASRRTPTGELFF. The V gene is TRBV6-5, the J gene TRBJ2-2; tentative D call: TRBD1 (5 bases). Germline-derived CDR1 and CDR2 are MNHEY and SVGAGI. The CDR3 length is 13 residues. V shed 6 bases and J shed 4 bases, with 9 bases lying between them.

The chain uses TRBV6-6 and TRBJ1-6; D is unclear. This CDR3 comprises 16 residues. Trimming stripped 7 bases from V and 3 bases from J, with 16 bases between. The germline CDR1 and CDR2 sequences are MNHNY and SVGAGI (reference sequence). The DNA of the CDR3 is TGTGCCAGCACTTCCTCGAGCGGATTCTATAATTCACCCCTCCACTTT. Translated: CASTSSSGFYNSPLHF.

V usage is TRBV13 and J usage is TRBJ2-7, with 7 bases matching TRBD1. Germline V gene sequence: CDR1 PRHDT, CDR2 FYEKMQ (reference sequence). Trimming removed 6 bases from V and 2 bases from J; junction bases left unmatched: 7. The CDR3 extends over 14 amino acids. The CDR3 sequence: CASRRTGVPYEQYF. The CDR3 nucleotides read TGTGCCAGCAGACGTACAGGGGTACCCTACGAGCAGTACTTC.

As regards this clone: The junction shows a germline mismatch at one end, possibly a read error. J is TRBJ2-1 and V is TRBV7-7, with 10 bases aligning to TRBD2. Germline CDR1 and CDR2: SSHAT and FNYEAQ (reference sequence). The CDR3 is 15 residues long. The CDR3 DNA sequence: TGTGCTAGCAGCCCGACTAGCGGGTCCTACAATGAGCAGTTCTTC. It specifies CASSPTSGSYNEQFF.

V gene TRBV5-4 combines with J gene TRBJ2-6; D is unresolved. The CDR3 is 16 amino acids. V shed 4 bases and J shed 0 bases, with 11 bases lying between them. Germline CDR1 SGHNT, CDR2 YYREEE (reference sequence). The CDR3 here is CASSLTTISGANVLTF. The CDR3 DNA is TGTGCCAGCAGCCTAACGACAATCTCTGGGGCCAACGTCCTGACTTTC.

DNA of the CDR3: TGTGCCAGCAGCCGGGACAGCTCTGGAAACACCATATATTTT. It codes for CASSRDSSGNTIYF. This chain links TRBV7-3 with TRBJ1-3; 7 bases align to TRBD1. The germline V gene has CDR1 SGHTA and CDR2 FQGTGA. The V and J ends lost 5 bases and 0 bases, in that order; junction bases with no gene match: 1. CDR3 length: 14 residues. Together with reference TRBV7-3 and TRBJ1-3, the CDR3 gives the full variable domain: GAGVSQTPSNKVTEKGKYVELRCDPISGHTALYWYRQSLGQGPEFLIYFQGTGAADDSGLPNDRFFAVRPEGSVSTLKIQRTERGDSAVYLCASSRDSSGNTIYFGEGSWLTVV.

V and J are TRBV28 and TRBJ2-5; D is perhaps TRBD2 (6 bases). The CDR3 contains 14 residues. Germline V lookup: CDR1 MDHEN, CDR2 SYDVKM. V was pared by 2 bases and J by 3 bases, with 10 bases between. For the CDR3, the DNA is TGTGCCAGCAGTTTAAGTGGGAGGAAAGAGACCCAGTACTTC. This codes for CASSLSGRKETQYF.

Note on this clone: The junction does not match germline at one end; this may be a read error. The rearrangement links TRBV7-7 to TRBJ2-2; tentative D call: TRBD2 (7 bases). CDR3 length: 15 amino acids. Germline V lookup: CDR1 SSHAT, CDR2 FNYEAQ (reference sequence). CDR3 residues: CASSSGGQTPGELFF. CDR3 DNA sequence: TGTGCTAGCAGCTCCGGGGGGCAGACCCCCGGGGAGCTGTTTTTT.